This is a list of T cell receptor beta chains from one sample in a study of coeliac disease. The protocol was immunoSEQ multiplex PCR, while the TCRdb copy is restricted to in-frame clones and leaves out a portion. The sample consists of roughly 7,000 clones, about 78% of them appearing once. Sequenced sample: lamina propria lymphocytes from the gut. The receptors shown here come from a man aged 25 to 40 with celiac disease. Both conserved end residues are part of each CDR3.

V gene	J gene	CDR3 protein
TRBV28	TRBJ1-2	CASSDCNLRSVDYGYTF
TRBV28	TRBJ1-6	CASRVWAGYSPLHF
TRBV28	TRBJ2-7	CASRPTGTGVYEQYF
TRBV6-6	TRBJ1-2	CASRSDGVPGYTF
TRBV7-9	TRBJ2-1	CASSPLAGVPYNEQFF
TRBV28	TRBJ1-5	CASSGHGQPQHF
TRBV7-8	TRBJ1-4	CASSPRGGAANEKLFF
TRBV7-6	TRBJ1-1	CASRRWEGSDTEAFF
TRBV18	TRBJ1-2	CASSPRAGLLSYGYTF
TRBV6-1	TRBJ2-6	CASSEIAGSGANVLTF
TRBV7-2	TRBJ1-1	CASSFSGYDTKAFF
TRBV7-3	TRBJ2-1	CASSPGGLAGANEQFF
TRBV4-3	TRBJ2-2	CASSQDFRVRTGELFF
TRBV28	TRBJ1-5	CASSPPDRYQPQHF
TRBV7-3	TRBJ2-1	CASSLTTGENNEQFF
TRBV6-5	TRBJ2-7	CASSVLAGGPYEQYF
TRBV6-5	TRBJ2-5	CASSVKAGTPQYF
TRBV7-9	TRBJ1-1	CASSKSGLDEAFF
TRBV2	TRBJ1-5	CASGLSSSNQPQHF
TRBV7-8	TRBJ2-7	CASSFSRDSRLPYEQYF
TRBV11-2	TRBJ1-5	CASSPIRVQGGQPQHF
TRBV2	TRBJ2-4	CASKTGVILAKNIQYF
TRBV13	TRBJ2-7	CASSLDRGEQYF
TRBV30	TRBJ2-3	CAWSSYSGLAVTDTQYF
TRBV2	TRBJ2-5	CASKAQQGGETQYF
TRBV18	TRBJ2-1	CASSPPGTLAANHEQFF
TRBV19	TRBJ2-2	CASSPDWPNTGELFF
TRBV5-1	TRBJ2-3	CASSLVWGGGTDTQYF
TRBV2	TRBJ2-2	CASRAFSGENTGELFF
TRBV7-2	TRBJ1-2	CASSFTTPTGLTNYGYTF
TRBV14	TRBJ2-7	CASSLGLLGDEQYF
TRBV5-6	TRBJ1-3	CATYPRGSGNTIYF
TRBV27	TRBJ2-7	CASSQGNEQYF
TRBV7-9	TRBJ2-3	CASSPDRVADTQYF
TRBV9	TRBJ2-1	CASSPMLAGGYNEQFF
TRBV7-3	TRBJ2-2	CASSLMASGSGGELFF
TRBV27	TRBJ1-5	CASRGTGSQPQHF
TRBV4-2	TRBJ2-1	CASSPGLAGQNEQFF
TRBV19	TRBJ1-6	CASSIVEIRNSPLHF
TRBV5-6	TRBJ1-4	CASSFDWQGSHEKLFF